This TCR beta chain was sequenced for a study of neurological immune-mediated disorders. The CDR3 covers 14 residues. The V end lost 2 bases, the J end lost 7 bases, and 16 bases lay between the germline ends. Looked up from germline, CDR1 is SGHRS and CDR2 is YFSETQ. A blood bank in Maryland, USA, provided the volunteers who served as healthy controls. Synthesis of cDNA was accomplished via 5'RACE employing 10-nucleotide random UMIs. TCRdb reprocessed the 5' RACE reads with MiXCR, giving one entry per CDR3 protein. In the table there are roughly 17,000 distinct CDR3 sequences, approximately 8.8% of which are singletons. Study-wide findings and caveats: Expanded clones shared no identical CDR3 amino acid sequences across subjects, which suggested private TCR-beta repertoires in all groups.

The sample holds many counts of this clonotype. The antigen is not known. The chain combines TRBV5-1 with TRBJ2-7, with D perhaps assigned TRBD1 or TRBD2 (5 bases each). The receptor was derived from a man aged 50 to 59 in good health. The sequencing input was CD8+ T cells from blood. The CDR3 is CASSLTSGTREQYF. CDR3 DNA sequence: TGCGCCAGCAGCTTAACTTCCGGGACCCGGGAGCAGTACTTC.